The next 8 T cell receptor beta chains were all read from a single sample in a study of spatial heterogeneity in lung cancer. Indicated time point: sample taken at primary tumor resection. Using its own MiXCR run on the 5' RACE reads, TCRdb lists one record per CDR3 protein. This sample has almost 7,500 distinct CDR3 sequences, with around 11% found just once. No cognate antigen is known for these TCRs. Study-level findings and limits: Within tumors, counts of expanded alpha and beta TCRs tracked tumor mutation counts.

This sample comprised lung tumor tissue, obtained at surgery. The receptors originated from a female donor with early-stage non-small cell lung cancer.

CDR3 sequence: CASSPRLGTYNEQFF. The DNA of the CDR3 is TGTGCCAGCAGCCCTAGACTGGGAACCTACAATGAGCAGTTCTTC. V usage is TRBV3-1 and J usage is TRBJ2-1; D is unclear. Germline assignment: CDR1 LGHDT and CDR2 YNNKEL (reference sequence). Trimming took off 4 bases at V and 2 bases at J, with 12 bases between the two ends. There are 15 residues in the CDR3.

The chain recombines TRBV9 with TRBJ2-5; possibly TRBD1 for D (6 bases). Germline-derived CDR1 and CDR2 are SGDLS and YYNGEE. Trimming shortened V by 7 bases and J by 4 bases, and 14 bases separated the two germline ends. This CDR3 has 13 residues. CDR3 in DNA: TGTGCCAGCGAAGATGGCAGGGGAGAGACCCAGTACTTC. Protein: CASEDGRGETQYF.

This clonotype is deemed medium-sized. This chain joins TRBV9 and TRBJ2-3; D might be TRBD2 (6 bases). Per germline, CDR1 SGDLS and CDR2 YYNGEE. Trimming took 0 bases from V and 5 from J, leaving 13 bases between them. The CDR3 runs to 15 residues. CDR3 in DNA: TGTGCCAGCAGCGTAGGGGGACTCGGTGGAGATACGCAGTATTTT. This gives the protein CASSVGGLGGDTQYF.

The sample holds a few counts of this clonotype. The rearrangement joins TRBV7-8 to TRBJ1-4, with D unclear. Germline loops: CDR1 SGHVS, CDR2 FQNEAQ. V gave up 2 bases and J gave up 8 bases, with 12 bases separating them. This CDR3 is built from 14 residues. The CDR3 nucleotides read TGTGCCAGCAGCTTACGACCGGTCGGCGAAAAACTGTTTTTT. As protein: CASSLRPVGEKLFF.

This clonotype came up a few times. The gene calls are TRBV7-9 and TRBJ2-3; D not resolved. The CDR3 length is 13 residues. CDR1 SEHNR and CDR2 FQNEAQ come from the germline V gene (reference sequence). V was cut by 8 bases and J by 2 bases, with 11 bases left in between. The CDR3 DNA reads TGTGCCAGCTTAGGAAGGGACACAGATACGCAGTATTTT. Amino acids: CASLGRDTDTQYF. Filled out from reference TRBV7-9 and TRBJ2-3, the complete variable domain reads DTGVSQNPRHKITKRGQNVTFRCDPISEHNRLYWYRQTLGQGPEFLTYFQNEAQLEKSRLLSDRFSAERPKGSFSTLEIQRTEQGDSAMYLCASLGRDTDTQYFGPGTRLTVL.

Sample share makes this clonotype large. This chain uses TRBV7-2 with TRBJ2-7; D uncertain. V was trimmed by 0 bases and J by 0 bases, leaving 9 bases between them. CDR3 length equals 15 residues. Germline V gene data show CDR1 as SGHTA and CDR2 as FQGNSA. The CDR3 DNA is TGTGCCAGCAGCTTAGCATCGGGCAGCTCCTACGAGCAGTACTTC. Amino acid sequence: CASSLASGSSYEQYF.

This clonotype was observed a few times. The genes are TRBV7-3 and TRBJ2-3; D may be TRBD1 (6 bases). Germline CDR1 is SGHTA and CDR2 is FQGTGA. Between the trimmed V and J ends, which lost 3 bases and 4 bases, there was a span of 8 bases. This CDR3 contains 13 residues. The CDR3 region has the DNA TGTGCCAGCAGCTTCGGACAGCCAGATACGCAGTATTTT. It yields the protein CASSFGQPDTQYF. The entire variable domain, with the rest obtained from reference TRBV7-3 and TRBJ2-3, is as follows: GAGVSQTPSNKVTEKGKYVELRCDPISGHTALYWYRQSLGQGPEFLIYFQGTGAADDSGLPNDRFFAVRPEGSVSTLKIQRTERGDSAVYLCASSFGQPDTQYFGPGTRLTVL.

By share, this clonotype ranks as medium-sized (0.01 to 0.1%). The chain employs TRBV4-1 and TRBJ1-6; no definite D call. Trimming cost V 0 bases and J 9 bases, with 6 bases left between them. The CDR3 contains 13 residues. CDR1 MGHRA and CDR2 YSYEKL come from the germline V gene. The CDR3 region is CASSQDPGSPLHF. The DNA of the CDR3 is TGCGCCAGCAGCCAAGATCCGGGTTCACCCCTCCACTTT.